Presented here are 11 T cell receptor beta chains from one specimen sequenced in a study of cytomegalovirus exposure and HLA in healthy donors (dated by TCRdb to about 2017). Library method: the immunoSEQ multiplex PCR assay. For the multiplex PCR, a mixture combining 60 forward primers for TCR Vbeta segments and 13 reverse primers for TCR Jbeta segments was used. TCRdb mirrors the immuneACCESS table, restricted to in-frame sequences. Some clones are absent from its copies; in checked studies, under half trace to an unresolved V gene, and the reason for the others is unknown. The sample contains under 150,000 clones, 76% of them found a single time. Under 2% of the sample belongs to the ten largest clones. The sequenced material came from PBMCs. The receptors here all came from a woman aged 35 to 49 in good health and CMV-seronegative.

The J gene is TRBJ2-1, the V gene TRBV6-1; D may be TRBD1 (6 bases). The germline gives CDR1 MNHNS, CDR2 SASEGT. Trimming stripped 0 bases from V and 5 bases from J, with 17 bases between. The CDR3 loop spans 17 amino acids. The CDR3 is CASSEAGWGPLDNEQFF. DNA for the CDR3: TGTGCCAGCAGTGAAGCGGGTTGGGGGCCCCTCGACAATGAGCAGTTCTTC.

The rearrangement links TRBV11-2 to TRBJ2-2; 8 nucleotides line up with TRBD1. Looked up from germline, CDR1 is SGHAT and CDR2 is FQNNGV. The V segment lost 5 bases and the J segment 5 bases; nucleotides outside the gene matches: 16. The CDR3 sequence is 18 residues long. Written as DNA, the CDR3 is TGTGCCAGCAGCCCAGGGGGCAGGGGGAAGGTTGGAACCGGGGAGCTGTTTTTT. The encoded protein is CASSPGGRGKVGTGELFF.

This clone appeared a few times. The chain employs TRBV6-4 and TRBJ2-2; possible D gene TRBD1, 6 bases. CDR1 is MRHNA, CDR2 SNTAGT, per germline. The CDR3 consists of 15 residues. V was clipped by 6 bases and J by 2 bases, with 13 bases between them. The CDR3 loop reads CASRPGHLNTGELFF. The CDR3 DNA follows: TGTGCCAGCAGACCGGGACACCTTAACACCGGGGAGCTGTTTTTT.

The chain employs TRBV5-1 and TRBJ2-7; TRBD1 might be the D (5 bases). The CDR3 has 15 amino acids. CDR1 is SGHRS, CDR2 YFSETQ, per germline. With 0 bases removed from V and 4 bases from J, the gap between germline ends came to 14 bases. The CDR3, as DNA: TGCGCCAGCAGCTTGGGGGCAGGGCACCTTTACGAGCAGTACTTC. Amino acid sequence: CASSLGAGHLYEQYF.

The chain employs TRBV2 and TRBJ2-1, with TRBD1 matching 8 bases. The trim removed 1 base at V and 6 bases at J, leaving 2 bases unmatched. CDR3 length: 14 amino acids. From germline, CDR1 is SNHLY and CDR2 FYNNEI. The CDR3 DNA sequence: TGTGCCAGCAGTGAAGACACAGGGGGCAATGAGCAGTTCTTC. As protein: CASSEDTGGNEQFF.

The chain employs TRBV4-1 and TRBJ2-3, with D perhaps matching TRBD1 (5 bases). The CDR3 is made up of 16 amino acids. Germline V gene lookup returns CDR1 MGHRA and CDR2 YSYEKL. Trimming removed 0 bases from V and 0 bases from J, with 10 bases in between. CDR3 in DNA: TGCGCCAGCAGCCAAGATCAGGGATCTAGCACAGATACGCAGTATTTT. Residues: CASSQDQGSSTDTQYF.

This chain's CDR3 is CATSMASGSYEQFF. CDR3 bases: TGTGCCACCAGCATGGCTAGCGGGAGCTATGAGCAGTTCTTC. V gene TRBV15 combines with J gene TRBJ2-1, with 10 bases lining up with TRBD2. V lost 4 bases to trimming and J lost 8 bases; unmatched junction nucleotides: 5. Looked up from germline, CDR1 is LNHNV and CDR2 is YYDKDF (reference sequence). This CDR3 spans 14 amino acids.

V and J are TRBV18 and TRBJ2-1; D unclear. CDR1 is KGHSH, CDR2 LQKENI, per germline. The ends were cut back, 4 bases at V and 5 bases at J, with 9 bases in the middle. The CDR3 has 13 amino acids. The CDR3 protein is CASSRDRDNEQFF. CDR3 in DNA: TGTGCCAGCTCACGTGACCGGGACAATGAGCAGTTCTTC.

This sequence joins TRBV27 and TRBJ2-7, with D uncertain. CDR3 length: 17 residues. Germline CDR1 is MNHEY and CDR2 is SMNVEV (reference sequence). The V gene lost 5 bases and the J gene lost 1 base, with 21 bases spanning the gap. The CDR3 region is CASSPPKWWLPSYEQYF. CDR3 DNA: TGTGCCAGCAGTCCCCCGAAATGGTGGCTTCCGTCCTACGAGCAGTACTTC.

This clone was found once. The chain couples TRBV5-6 to TRBJ2-7; D is perhaps TRBD1 (5 bases). The germline CDR1 and CDR2 sequences are SGHDT and YYEEEE. Trimming removed 2 bases from V and 7 bases from J, with 13 bases in between. This CDR3 is 13 amino acids long. DNA of the CDR3: TGTGCCAGCAGCTTCGGGCAGGGTGAAGAGCAGTACTTC. Protein product: CASSFGQGEEQYF.

The V and J genes are TRBV2 and TRBJ2-7; D is possibly TRBD1 (5 bases). V shed 2 bases and J shed 0 bases, with 11 bases lying between them. Germline CDR1 and CDR2: SNHLY and FYNNEI. This CDR3 comprises 15 residues. CDR3: CASSERQMDSYEQYF. Here the CDR3 DNA reads TGTGCCAGCAGTGAACGACAGATGGACTCCTACGAGCAGTACTTC.